This entry concerns a single T cell receptor beta chain. Its specificity is not known. The data were obtained in a study of a mutant IDH1 vaccine in newly diagnosed glioma. Time point meaning: week 5, during vaccination. A 20-mer mutant IDH1 peptide at 300 ug was injected subcutaneously with topical imiquimod. This CDR3 is 12 amino acids long. The germline V and J ends were trimmed by 2 bases and 7 bases, with 9 bases remaining between them. The germline CDR1 and CDR2 sequences are SGHKS and YYEKEE (reference sequence). TCRdb keeps only in-frame clones here, not all; method: immunoSEQ multiplex PCR. The data show some 51,000 clones, around 80% seen once.

The chain has TRBV5-5 and TRBJ1-1; D call uncertain. The TCR sequence derives from a man between 50 and 59 years old with glioma. The sample in question was PBMCs, obtained from a glioma patient whose treatment included an IDH1 peptide vaccine. The chain's CDR3 is CASSFGGHEAFF. Written as DNA, the CDR3 is TGTGCCAGCAGCTTCGGAGGCCATGAAGCTTTCTTT.